The present TCR beta chain was sequenced within a study of control samples from healthy donors and cancer patients. Produced via immunoSEQ multiplex PCR; TCRdb's table is partial and in-frame only. The sample contains approximately 230,000 clones, over 75% of which appear only once. Per germline, CDR1 LNHDA and CDR2 SQIVND (reference sequence). Trimming removed 8 bases at V and 7 bases at J, with 29 bases between. The CDR3 covers 17 residues. The J gene is TRBJ1-2, the V gene TRBV19; D is ambiguous. This receptor was obtained from a woman aged 55-75 years with lung cancer. The sample was PBMCs. CDR3 DNA sequence: TGTGCCAGTCATCCCCTAGACCTCGGGTTCAACTCGGGTGGCTACACCTTC. Residues: CASHPLDLGFNSGGYTF.